Listed below are T cell receptor beta chains from one sample, sequenced in a study of a mutant IDH1 vaccine in newly diagnosed glioma. Libraries were prepared by immunoSEQ multiplex PCR; TCRdb keeps only in-frame clonotypes and omits some of them. The sample consists of 50,000 to 70,000 clones, about 74% of them appearing once. These receptors lack a known antigen. The source material was PBMCs, sampled from a glioma patient whose treatment included an IDH1 peptide vaccine. The receptors were gathered from a man aged 50 or older with glioma. The CDR3 runs from the conserved cysteine through the conserved F or W. Expanded clones get a size class; other rows say once, few or many, or leave the size out.

v_gene	abundance	j_gene	CDR3aa
TRBV18	few	TRBJ1-1	CASSGTDSNTEAFF
TRBV4-1	.	TRBJ2-7	CASSRRDSPYEQYF
TRBV15	.	TRBJ1-1	CATSSSGTVAEAFF
TRBV13	.	TRBJ1-4	CASSIGLNEKLFF
TRBV18	few	TRBJ1-4	CASSPSRGGEKLFF
TRBV6-6	once	TRBJ2-2	CASSFGGVAGELFF
TRBV5-8	.	TRBJ1-2	CASSPGVGYGYTF
TRBV19	.	TRBJ1-2	CASSTTGEVSGYTF
TRBV29-1	.	TRBJ1-2	CSVVGDSGYGYTF
TRBV5-3	.	TRBJ1-4	CARSLATNEKLFF
TRBV9	.	TRBJ2-7	CASSVGRGRYEQYF
TRBV28	.	TRBJ2-5	CASGTFQETQYF
TRBV2	.	TRBJ2-2	CASRDRGGTGELFF
TRBV7-8	.	TRBJ1-3	CASRPLGGGSSGNTIYF
TRBV19	.	TRBJ2-7	CATQRTGGIYEQYF
TRBV10-3	.	TRBJ2-1	CAISERQGSNEQFF
TRBV29-1	.	TRBJ2-7	CSVLRAGTEQYF
TRBV14	.	TRBJ1-1	CASSQSWGTTEAFF
TRBV20-1	few	TRBJ2-7	CSAARAGEQYF
TRBV19	.	TRBJ2-5	CASSTAVQETQYF
TRBV4-3	.	TRBJ2-6	CASSQATSGANVLTF
TRBV7-2	.	TRBJ1-3	CASSLQLGLTSGNTIYF
TRBV2	.	TRBJ1-1	CASTLAWTEAFF
TRBV30	many	TRBJ2-6	CAWSMDRGANVLTF
TRBV7-8	once	TRBJ2-1	CASSSGRPYNEQFF
TRBV10-3	.	TRBJ2-1	CAIRGQENPYNEQFF
TRBV30	.	TRBJ1-1	CAWSVTSFGEAFF
TRBV30	.	TRBJ2-4	CAWSESETKNIQYF
TRBV7-9	many	TRBJ1-1	CASSSGIVPFF
TRBV15	.	TRBJ1-3	CATSRAPGVGNTIYF
TRBV6-6	.	TRBJ2-7	CACAEDRGNIRYEQYF
TRBV20-1	few	TRBJ2-3	CSVQAGDTQYF
TRBV7-2	once	TRBJ1-3	CASSLGGTGNTIYF
TRBV29-1	.	TRBJ2-7	CSVSIPYRGRRYEQYF
TRBV5-1	many	TRBJ1-4	CASSLGQGSEKLFF
TRBV30	.	TRBJ1-5	CACSPYSNQPQHF
TRBV5-1	few	TRBJ1-1	CASSLGESTEAFF
TRBV25-1	.	TRBJ2-2	CASTGTGIGELFF
TRBV30	.	TRBJ1-5	CAWSFRDSGGGQPQHF
TRBV4-3	.	TRBJ1-2	CASSQVRGMDGYTF
TRBV7-2	once	TRBJ2-1	CASSLAWGSGGSYSYNEQFF
TRBV4-1	.	TRBJ1-1	CASSQGGQMNTEAFF
TRBV7-2	few	TRBJ2-5	CASSGARGPQTQYF
TRBV5-6	.	TRBJ2-2	CASSRGLAGGDGELFF
TRBV6-5	.	TRBJ1-6	CASSWGARSYNSPLHF
TRBV13	.	TRBJ2-1	CASSLGRSDNEQFF
TRBV5-1	medium-sized	TRBJ2-3	CASSLAKRTDTQYF
TRBV5-1	.	TRBJ1-2	CASSFSRDMAGYTF
TRBV5-1	.	TRBJ2-7	CASSLGGGSYEQYF
TRBV6-5	.	TRBJ2-3	CASSSQGLSTDTQYF
TRBV30	few	TRBJ1-5	CAWSAGVGNQPQHF
TRBV18	.	TRBJ2-2	CASARTSGGRNTGELFF
TRBV6-1	.	TRBJ2-2	CASSEVPNTGELFF
TRBV5-1	.	TRBJ2-7	CASSLVSQGLEQYF